A selection of T cell receptor beta chains follows, all from one sample in a study of radiotherapy plus CTLA-4 blockade in lung cancer. Repertoires were generated with immunoSEQ multiplex PCR, while TCRdb's copy carries only in-frame clones and drops some. The sample carries about 95,000 clones, roughly 80% recorded once. This sample comprised peripheral blood, obtained from a patient treated with radiotherapy plus ipilimumab. These receptors were collected from a human donor with non-small cell lung cancer who had stable disease on radiotherapy plus ipilimumab. The CDR3 runs from the conserved cysteine through the conserved F or W. The order of the fields is V gene, CDR3 length, D gene, clone size, J gene, CDR3 protein, CDR3 DNA. The D gene is left open where the match is weak. The size entry is marked missing in some rows and otherwise reads once, few, many or a size class.

V: TRBV6-6
length: 16
D: .
size: .
J: TRBJ1-6
CDR3: CASREDSSSYNSPLHF
DNA: TGTGCCAGCAGAGAGGACTCGAGCTCCTATAATTCACCCCTCCACTTT

V: TRBV18
length: 15
D: .
size: .
J: TRBJ1-5
CDR3: CASSPIRVGGQPQHF
DNA: TGTGCCAGCTCACCAATCAGGGTGGGGGGTCAGCCCCAGCATTTT

V: TRBV5-1
length: 16
D: TRBD1
size: .
J: TRBJ2-7
CDR3: CASSYRPTGEGYEQYF
DNA: TGCGCCAGCAGCTACCGTCCGACAGGGGAAGGCTACGAGCAGTACTTC

V: TRBV28
length: 14
D: .
size: .
J: TRBJ1-2
CDR3: CASSLGTGGVGYTF
DNA: TGTGCCAGCAGTTTAGGGACGGGGGGGGTGGGCTACACCTTC

V: TRBV13
length: 14
D: .
size: .
J: TRBJ2-4
CDR3: CASSVGQGQDIQYF
DNA: TGTGCCAGCAGCGTCGGGCAGGGGCAGGACATTCAGTACTTC

V: TRBV9
length: 16
D: .
size: .
J: TRBJ1-6
CDR3: CASSVAPGFANSPLHF
DNA: TGTGCCAGCAGCGTAGCTCCAGGGTTCGCTAATTCACCCCTCCACTTT

V: TRBV19
length: 14
D: .
size: .
J: TRBJ2-5
CDR3: CASSKLSSWETQYF
DNA: TGTGCCAGTAGTAAACTCAGTAGTTGGGAGACCCAGTACTTC

V: TRBV5-1
length: 14
D: TRBD1
size: few
J: TRBJ1-4
CDR3: CASSSDRGGEKLFF
DNA: TGCGCCAGCAGCTCTGACAGGGGAGGAGAAAAACTGTTTTTT

V: TRBV7-9
length: 19
D: TRBD1
size: .
J: TRBJ2-7
CDR3: CASSLALGQGEKNSYEQYF
DNA: TGTGCCAGCAGCTTAGCGCTAGGACAGGGTGAAAAGAACTCCTACGAGCAGTACTTC

V: TRBV27
length: 15
D: .
size: .
J: TRBJ2-1
CDR3: CASSFGLIQLNEQFF
DNA: TGTGCCAGCAGCTTTGGACTAATCCAGCTCAATGAGCAGTTCTTC

V: TRBV5-6
length: 15
D: TRBD1
size: .
J: TRBJ2-7
CDR3: CASSRRAQGLFEQYF
DNA: TGTGCCAGCAGCCGACGGGCACAGGGGCTTTTTGAGCAGTACTTC

V: TRBV27
length: 19
D: .
size: .
J: TRBJ1-2
CDR3: CASRTLSRGLILANYGYTF
DNA: TGTGCCAGCAGAACCCTTTCAAGGGGCTTGATCTTAGCTAACTATGGCTACACCTTC

V: TRBV7-9
length: 13
D: .
size: once
J: TRBJ2-2
CDR3: CASSLTSTGELFF
DNA: TGTGCCAGCAGCTTAACCAGTACCGGGGAGCTGTTTTTT

V: TRBV18
length: 16
D: .
size: .
J: TRBJ2-2
CDR3: CASSPPPRGGTGELFF
DNA: TGTGCCAGCTCACCACCACCCAGGGGAGGTACCGGGGAGCTGTTTTTT

V: TRBV5-1
length: 15
D: TRBD1
size: once
J: TRBJ2-1
CDR3: CASSPDRGRGNEQFF
DNA: TGCGCCAGCAGCCCGGACAGGGGGCGGGGCAATGAGCAGTTCTTC

V: TRBV7-9
length: 14
D: .
size: .
J: TRBJ2-2
CDR3: CASSLDRNTGELFF
DNA: TGTGCCAGCAGCCTCGACAGGAACACCGGGGAGCTGTTTTTT

V: TRBV6-6
length: 15
D: .
size: .
J: TRBJ2-2
CDR3: CASRRDLLNTGELFF
DNA: TGTGCCAGCAGACGGGACTTACTTAACACCGGGGAGCTGTTTTTT

V: TRBV6-4
length: 15
D: TRBD1
size: .
J: TRBJ1-2
CDR3: CASSVASTGNYGYTF
DNA: TGTGCCAGCAGTGTAGCCTCGACAGGGAACTATGGCTACACCTTC

V: TRBV5-1
length: 16
D: .
size: .
J: TRBJ2-1
CDR3: CASSLGDWTSYNEQFF
DNA: TGCGCCAGCAGCTTGGGGGACTGGACCTCCTACAATGAGCAGTTCTTC

V: TRBV7-2
length: 15
D: TRBD2
size: .
J: TRBJ2-5
CDR3: CASSRLAGGGETQYF
DNA: TGTGCCAGCAGCCGACTAGCGGGCGGCGGGGAGACCCAGTACTTC

V: TRBV23-1
length: 16
D: .
size: few
J: TRBJ2-1
CDR3: CASSLYHRAPYNEQFF
DNA: TGCGCCAGCAGTCTATATCACAGGGCCCCCTACAATGAGCAGTTCTTC

V: TRBV5-1
length: 15
D: .
size: .
J: TRBJ2-3
CDR3: CASSLDGTSTDTQYF
DNA: TGCGCCAGCAGCTTGGATGGGACTAGCACAGATACGCAGTATTTT

V: TRBV2
length: 15
D: .
size: .
J: TRBJ1-5
CDR3: CASTHDTGRNQPQHF
DNA: TGTGCCAGCACCCACGATACAGGGCGCAATCAGCCCCAGCATTTT

V: TRBV7-9
length: 15
D: .
size: .
J: TRBJ1-6
CDR3: CASSLTGPGNSPLHF
DNA: TGTGCCAGCAGCTTAACGGGGCCGGGCAATTCACCCCTCCACTTT

V: TRBV4-2
length: 15
D: TRBD2
size: .
J: TRBJ2-7
CDR3: CASSLSGGQSYEQYF
DNA: TGTGCCAGCAGCCTTAGCGGGGGCCAGTCCTACGAGCAGTACTTC

V: TRBV11-3
length: 15
D: TRBD2
size: .
J: TRBJ2-1
CDR3: CASSFGTSGYNEQFF
DNA: TGTGCCAGCAGCTTCGGGACTAGCGGCTACAATGAGCAGTTCTTC

V: TRBV6-1
length: 14
D: TRBD1
size: few
J: TRBJ2-1
CDR3: CASSGRTGGNEQFF
DNA: TGTGCCAGCAGTGGACGGACAGGGGGCAATGAGCAGTTCTTC

V: TRBV4-1
length: 17
D: TRBD1
size: .
J: TRBJ1-1
CDR3: CASSQDSRDSPNTEAFF
DNA: TGCGCCAGCAGCCAAGATTCAAGGGACAGCCCGAACACTGAAGCTTTCTTT

V: TRBV7-9
length: 13
D: .
size: .
J: TRBJ1-1
CDR3: CASSQRLGTEAFF
DNA: TGTGCCAGCAGCCAACGGTTGGGCACTGAAGCTTTCTTT

V: TRBV2
length: 14
D: .
size: once
J: TRBJ2-3
CDR3: CASSYDRSTDTQYF
DNA: TGTGCCAGCAGTTACGACAGGAGCACAGATACGCAGTATTTT

V: TRBV9
length: 12
D: .
size: .
J: TRBJ2-1
CDR3: CASSVGGVEQFF
DNA: TGTGCCAGCAGCGTAGGGGGGGTAGAGCAGTTCTTC

V: TRBV15
length: 17
D: TRBD2
size: .
J: TRBJ2-5
CDR3: CATSRDGLAGSQETQYF
DNA: TGTGCCACCAGCAGAGATGGGCTAGCGGGGTCCCAAGAGACCCAGTACTTC

V: TRBV28
length: 16
D: TRBD2
size: .
J: TRBJ2-1
CDR3: CASSLSGRGTYNEQFF
DNA: TGTGCCAGCAGTTTAAGCGGGAGGGGGACCTACAATGAGCAGTTCTTC

V: TRBV5-8
length: 13
D: .
size: few
J: TRBJ2-7
CDR3: CASSFEGRGEQYF
DNA: TGTGCCAGCAGCTTTGAGGGTAGAGGCGAGCAGTACTTC

V: TRBV5-1
length: 14
D: TRBD2
size: .
J: TRBJ2-1
CDR3: CASSLGLASNEQFF
DNA: TGCGCCAGCAGCTTGGGACTAGCAAGCAATGAGCAGTTCTTC

V: TRBV25-1
length: 14
D: .
size: .
J: TRBJ1-1
CDR3: CASTADLGGTEAFF
DNA: TGTGCCAGCACTGCCGACCTGGGGGGCACTGAAGCTTTCTTT

V: TRBV5-4
length: 14
D: TRBD1
size: .
J: TRBJ2-7
CDR3: CASSLKDRAYEQYF
DNA: TGTGCCAGCAGCCTAAAAGACAGGGCATACGAGCAGTACTTC

V: TRBV7-8
length: 14
D: .
size: .
J: TRBJ2-1
CDR3: CASSRRGMYNEQFF
DNA: TGTGCCAGCAGCCGCCGGGGCATGTACAATGAGCAGTTCTTC

V: TRBV30
length: 14
D: .
size: .
J: TRBJ1-6
CDR3: CAWSGGGWDSPLHF
DNA: TGTGCCTGGAGTGGGGGGGGGTGGGATTCACCCCTCCACTTT

V: TRBV27
length: 16
D: TRBD2
size: .
J: TRBJ2-1
CDR3: CASSLPPSGRVYEQFF
DNA: TGTGCCAGCAGTTTACCTCCTAGCGGCCGGGTCTATGAGCAGTTCTTC

V: TRBV7-9
length: 15
D: TRBD1
size: .
J: TRBJ2-5
CDR3: CASRTPGQGQETQYF
DNA: TGTGCCAGCAGGACCCCGGGACAGGGACAAGAGACCCAGTACTTC

V: TRBV6-4
length: 16
D: TRBD2
size: .
J: TRBJ2-1
CDR3: CASSDWGTSAGGEQFF
DNA: TGTGCCAGCAGTGACTGGGGGACTAGCGCGGGGGGTGAGCAGTTCTTC

V: TRBV6-1
length: 16
D: TRBD2
size: .
J: TRBJ2-1
CDR3: CASSDPPGGPGNEQFF
DNA: TGTGCCAGCAGTGACCCTCCGGGAGGGCCGGGAAATGAGCAGTTCTTC

V: TRBV18
length: 15
D: TRBD2
size: .
J: TRBJ2-7
CDR3: CASSQSGGRSYEQYF
DNA: TGTGCCAGCTCGCAATCGGGCGGGAGGAGTTACGAGCAGTACTTC

V: TRBV7-9
length: 13
D: .
size: .
J: TRBJ2-7
CDR3: CASSAGTHYEQYF
DNA: TGTGCCAGCAGTGCCGGGACCCACTACGAGCAGTACTTC

V: TRBV6-6
length: 14
D: .
size: .
J: TRBJ2-3
CDR3: CASSTLTSTDTQYF
DNA: TGTGCCAGCAGTACCTTAACTAGCACAGATACGCAGTATTTT

V: TRBV9
length: 17
D: TRBD1
size: few
J: TRBJ1-4
CDR3: CASSPFGTGKRGEKLFF
DNA: TGTGCCAGCAGCCCCTTTGGGACAGGGAAAAGGGGCGAAAAACTGTTTTTT

V: TRBV7-6
length: 19
D: .
size: .
J: TRBJ1-5
CDR3: CASSLEFSGATYSNQPQHF
DNA: TGTGCCAGCAGCTTAGAATTCTCGGGGGCGACATATAGCAATCAGCCCCAGCATTTT

V: TRBV4-2
length: 13
D: .
size: .
J: TRBJ1-1
CDR3: CASSHQGVREAFF
DNA: TGTGCCAGCAGCCATCAAGGCGTGCGTGAAGCTTTCTTT

V: TRBV30
length: 14
D: TRBD1
size: few
J: TRBJ1-6
CDR3: CAWSGMASGTVLHF
DNA: TGTGCCTGGAGTGGAATGGCCTCCGGGACAGTCCTCCACTTT

V: TRBV5-4
length: 14
D: .
size: .
J: TRBJ2-3
CDR3: CASSSTFRTDTQYF
DNA: TGTGCCAGCAGCTCCACATTCCGGACGGATACGCAGTATTTT